The 28 T cell receptor beta chains given below trace back to one sample, sequenced in a study of blood T cell repertoires in COVID-19 (dated by TCRdb to the early 2020s). Libraries were constructed by the immunoSEQ multiplex PCR assay. TCRdb limited this immuneACCESS table to in-frame rearrangements with V and J called. A share of clones is missing; checked studies link under half to unresolved V genes, and the rest is unexplained. Here the sample has about 300,000 clones; more than 75% occur a single time. The top ten hold under 2% of the sample. The sequenced material came from peripheral blood. The receptors were gathered from a woman aged 45-60 years with acute or convalescent COVID-19.

The V call is TRBV3-1 (or the pseudogene TRBV3-2), the J call TRBJ2-7, with 7 bases lining up with TRBD1. The CDR3 spans 15 residues. J lost 7 bases, V lost 2 bases, and 11 bases had no gene match. Germline-derived CDR1 and CDR2 are LGHDT and YNNKEL (reference sequence). The CDR3 region is CASSQNHRGVGEQYF. CDR3 in DNA: TGTGCCAGCAGCCAAAATCACAGGGGAGTAGGAGAGCAGTACTTC.

The chain links TRBV16 to TRBJ2-7; tentative D call: TRBD1 (6 bases). This CDR3 has 14 amino acids. CDR1 and CDR2 (germline): KGHSY, FQNENV. With 0 bases removed from V and 5 bases from J, the gap between germline ends came to 11 bases. DNA for the CDR3: TGTGCCAGCAGCCAATCAGGGGGAATGGACGAGCAGTACTTC. This gives the protein CASSQSGGMDEQYF.

The chain joins TRBV5-4 to TRBJ2-5; 12 positions agree with TRBD2. The CDR3 totals 15 residues. CDR1 and CDR2 (germline): SGHNT, YYREEE (reference sequence). The trim removed 5 bases at V and 3 bases at J, leaving 5 bases unmatched. This chain's CDR3 is CASSERLAGEETQYF. CDR3 bases: TGTGCCAGCAGTGAGAGACTAGCGGGAGAAGAGACCCAGTACTTC.

The chain couples TRBV7-2 to TRBJ2-5; D ambiguous. The ends were cut back, 3 bases at V and 5 bases at J, with 7 bases in the middle. This CDR3 is 12 amino acids long. CDR1 SGHTA and CDR2 FQGNSA come from the germline V gene. The CDR3 is CASSFVRETQYF. The CDR3 DNA reads as TGTGCCAGCAGCTTTGTACGGGAGACCCAGTACTTC.

V and J are TRBV7-2 and TRBJ2-5; 7 nucleotides match TRBD2. The CDR3 totals 16 residues. The germline V gene encodes CDR1 SGHTA and CDR2 FQGNSA. V trimming: 4 bases; J trimming: 4 bases; junction bases outside the gene matches: 12. The CDR3 nucleotides are TGTGCCAGCAGCTCGAATGGACTAGTAGGTAGAGAGACCCAGTACTTC. Amino acid sequence: CASSSNGLVGRETQYF. Full variable domain (remainder filled in from reference TRBV7-2 and TRBJ2-5): GAGVSQSPSNKVTEKGKDVELRCDPISGHTALYWYRQSLGQGLEFLIYFQGNSAPDKSGLPSDRFSAERTGGSVSTLTIQRTQQEDSAVYLCASSSNGLVGRETQYFGPGTRLLVL.

The gene calls are TRBV18 and TRBJ1-5; D gene unclear. V was clipped by 2 bases and J by 6 bases, with 11 bases between them. The germline V gene encodes CDR1 KGHSH and CDR2 LQKENI. There are 14 residues in the CDR3. CDR3 nucleotide sequence: TGTGCCAGCTCACCAGCGGCCACGGGTCAGCCCCAGCATTTT. It translates to CASSPAATGQPQHF.

The chain's CDR3 is CASSPADRFYGYTF. CDR3 in DNA: TGTGCCAGTAGCCCCGCGGACAGGTTCTATGGCTACACCTTC. This chain uses TRBV19 with TRBJ1-2; TRBD1 aligns across 7 bases. CDR1 is LNHDA, CDR2 SQIVND, per germline (reference sequence). This CDR3 is built from 14 residues. V gave up 6 bases and J gave up 4 bases; unmatched junction bases: 8.

The chain joins TRBV6-5 to TRBJ1-4; unclear D gene. There are 15 residues in the CDR3. Trimming cost V 0 bases and J 8 bases, with 13 bases left between them. Germline V CDR1 and CDR2: MNHEY, SVGAGI. Here the CDR3 reads CASSYSTRAVEKLFF. CDR3 nucleotide sequence: TGTGCCAGCAGTTACTCGACGAGGGCGGTAGAAAAACTGTTTTTT.

CDR3: CASSQDGRGITNEKLFF. The CDR3 DNA follows: TGCGCCAGCAGCCAAGACGGCAGGGGGATAACTAATGAAAAACTGTTTTTT. The V call is TRBV4-1, the J call TRBJ1-4; 7 bases align to TRBD1. This CDR3 comprises 17 residues. Unmatched junction bases numbered 5, after V lost 0 bases and J lost 1 base. From germline, CDR1 is MGHRA and CDR2 YSYEKL.

This clone was seen a single time. The chain combines TRBV9 with TRBJ2-3; TRBD1 is a possible D gene (5 bases). V was cut by 2 bases and J by 3 bases, with 10 bases left in between. From germline, CDR1 is SGDLS and CDR2 YYNGEE. CDR3 length equals 14 residues. CDR3 nucleotides: TGTGCCAGCAGCGTGGGCAGGGTAACAGATACGCAGTATTTT. It specifies CASSVGRVTDTQYF.

This chain joins TRBV27 and TRBJ1-5; D is perhaps TRBD1 (6 bases). Deletions cut 5 bases from V and 1 base from J, with 18 bases between. Germline V CDR1 and CDR2: MNHEY, SMNVEV (reference sequence). The CDR3 is made up of 17 amino acids. Written as DNA, the CDR3 is TGTGCCAGCAGTCCCACAATGACAGGATTAAGCAATCAGCCCCAGCATTTT. Its protein product is CASSPTMTGLSNQPQHF.

This chain connects TRBV9 to TRBJ2-7; 7 bases fit TRBD2. Per the germline V gene, CDR1 is SGDLS and CDR2 is YYNGEE. The CDR3 contains 14 residues. The ends lost 2 bases at V and 2 bases at J; junction bases unmatched: 4. The CDR3 protein is CASSVGGMAYEQYF. The CDR3 nucleotides read TGTGCCAGCAGCGTGGGGGGGATGGCCTACGAGCAGTACTTC. The complete variable domain, with remaining parts taken from reference TRBV9 and TRBJ2-7, reads DSGVTQTPKHLITATGQRVTLRCSPRSGDLSVYWYQQSLDQGLQFLIQYYNGEERAKGNILERFSAQQFPDLHSELNLSSLELGDSALYFCASSVGGMAYEQYFGPGTRLTVT.

CDR3 bases: TGTGCCAGCAGTTGGACAGGGTTTAACGACTACGAGCAGTACTTC. It translates to CASSWTGFNDYEQYF. The chain combines TRBV28 with TRBJ2-7; 8 bases agree with TRBD1. The CDR3 spans 15 residues. V dropped 4 bases and J dropped 3; count of bases not matched to a gene: 8. Germline CDR1 and CDR2: MDHEN and SYDVKM.

This clone was seen a single time. The gene calls are TRBV5-4 and TRBJ2-7; 9 bases fit TRBD2. The CDR3 is made up of 18 amino acids. Trimming cost V 1 base and J 2 bases; bases outside gene matches: 13. Germline V gene sequence: CDR1 SGHNT, CDR2 YYREEE (reference sequence). The CDR3 loop reads CASSLKRSSLAGTYEQYF. The DNA for the CDR3 is TGTGCCAGCAGCTTGAAGAGAAGCAGTCTAGCGGGGACCTACGAGCAGTACTTC.

This chain uses TRBV29-1 with TRBJ2-7; D not resolved. This CDR3 is built from 12 residues. Germline V gives CDR1 SQVTM, CDR2 ANQGSEA. V lost 0 bases, J lost 2 bases, and 5 bases lay in between. The CDR3 sequence: CSVEDTAYEQYF. Written as DNA, the CDR3 is TGCAGCGTTGAAGATACGGCCTACGAGCAGTACTTC.

CDR3 coding DNA: TGTGCCAGCAGTGCCACTAGCGGTGAGCAGTTCTTC. This gives the protein CASSATSGEQFF. V usage is TRBV7-3 and J usage is TRBJ2-1; 8 bases are a match to TRBD2. The V gene end was trimmed by 6 bases and the J gene end by 9 bases; junction bases not matched to a gene: 4. Germline V CDR1 and CDR2: SGHTA, FQGTGA. This CDR3 has 12 amino acids.

The chain recombines TRBV2 with TRBJ2-4, with D perhaps matching TRBD2 (6 bases). V lost 4 bases and J 0 bases, leaving 16 bases between the germline ends. The CDR3 covers 17 residues. Germline V gene sequence: CDR1 SNHLY, CDR2 FYNNEI. Written as DNA, the CDR3 is TGTGCCAGCAGTGCGATTTGGACTACCGTAGCCAAAAACATTCAGTACTTC. Translated, it gives CASSAIWTTVAKNIQYF.

DNA for the CDR3: TGTGCCAGCAGTGGCGCGACTAGCGGGACCCCCGGGGAGCAGTACTTC. Residues: CASSGATSGTPGEQYF. V usage is TRBV6-1 and J usage is TRBJ2-7; 11 bases agree with TRBD2. V trimming: 4 bases; J trimming: 7 bases; junction bases outside the gene matches: 12. Germline assignment: CDR1 MNHNS and CDR2 SASEGT. The CDR3 sequence is 16 residues long.

J is TRBJ1-2 and V is TRBV2; possibly TRBD1 for D (6 bases). V gave up 6 bases and J gave up 7 bases, with 15 bases separating them. The germline gives CDR1 SNHLY, CDR2 FYNNEI. The CDR3 length is 13 residues. The CDR3 coding sequence is TGTGCCAGCAGGGGGACACCCGCTACTGGCTACACCTTC. Protein product: CASRGTPATGYTF.

The gene calls are TRBV11-2 and TRBJ2-1, with 9 bases fitting TRBD1. The length of the CDR3 is 14 residues. Germline values: CDR1 SGHAT, CDR2 FQNNGV. J gave up 9 bases and V 4 bases, and 7 bases lay outside the gene matches. The CDR3, as DNA: TGTGCCAGCAGCTCCCGGGACAGGGCTAGTGAGCAGTTCTTC. Translating it yields CASSSRDRASEQFF.

The rearrangement joins TRBV28 to TRBJ2-1, with 9 bases lining up with TRBD1. Germline-derived CDR1 and CDR2 are MDHEN and SYDVKM. CDR3 length: 19 amino acids. Trimming at V came to 1 base and at J to 0 bases, leaving 10 bases not matched to a gene. CDR3 bases: TGTGCCAGCAGTTTATTGGGACAGGGACCTCTTAGCTCCTACAATGAGCAGTTCTTC. This sequence encodes CASSLLGQGPLSSYNEQFF.

The rearrangement joins TRBV7-2 to TRBJ2-1, with a tentative D call TRBD1 (5 bases). With 6 bases removed from V and 5 bases from J, the gap between germline ends came to 11 bases. The CDR3 length is 13 residues. CDR1 is SGHTA and CDR2 is FQGNSA in the germline V gene. Written as DNA, the CDR3 is TGTGCCAGCAGTTCCGACAGTCACAATGAGCAGTTCTTC. It encodes CASSSDSHNEQFF.

This clone was found once. The chain is built from TRBV3-1 (or the pseudogene TRBV3-2) and TRBJ2-3, with TRBD2 matching 12 bases. V gave up 3 bases and J gave up 0 bases; unmatched junction bases: 7. CDR3 length: 18 amino acids. Germline-derived CDR1 and CDR2 are LGHDT and YNNKEL (reference sequence). CDR3 nucleotide sequence: TGTGCCAGCAGCCACCGTCGACTAGCGGGGGCTAGCACAGATACGCAGTATTTT. Residues: CASSHRRLAGASTDTQYF.

The chain has TRBV6-6 and TRBJ1-1; a possible D gene is TRBD1 (6 bases). The CDR3 runs to 14 residues. Trimming left V 6 bases short and J 7 bases short, with 18 bases between. Germline values: CDR1 MNHNY, CDR2 SVGAGI (reference sequence). The CDR3 DNA reads as TGTGCCAGCAGACTCAAAATGGGGGCTGATGAAGCTTTCTTT. As protein: CASRLKMGADEAFF.

This chain links TRBV19 with TRBJ2-3; weak D call: TRBD2 (5 bases). This CDR3 is built from 15 residues. Trimming shortened V by 1 base and J by 5 bases, and 13 bases separated the two germline ends. The germline CDR1 and CDR2 sequences are LNHDA and SQIVND (reference sequence). The CDR3 sequence is CASSIGSSSQDTQYF. The CDR3 nucleotides are TGTGCCAGTAGTATAGGTTCTAGCAGCCAAGATACGCAGTATTTT. The full variable domain, rest sourced from reference TRBV19 and TRBJ2-3, is DGGITQSPKYLFRKEGQNVTLSCEQNLNHDAMYWYRQDPGQGLRLIYYSQIVNDFQKGDIAEGYSVSREKKESFPLTVTSAQKNPTAFYLCASSIGSSSQDTQYFGPGTRLTVL.

The rearrangement joins TRBV10-3 to TRBJ2-7, with D unresolved. V lost 3 bases and J 0 bases, leaving 9 bases between the germline ends. CDR1 is ENHRY and CDR2 is SYGVKD in the germline V gene. The CDR3 has 14 residues. The CDR3 is CAISDTTSSYEQYF. CDR3 bases: TGTGCCATCAGTGATACGACATCCTCCTACGAGCAGTACTTC.

The gene calls are TRBV5-1 and TRBJ1-4, with D maybe TRBD1 (6 bases). The CDR3 has 13 residues. CDR1 is SGHRS, CDR2 YFSETQ, per germline. V dropped 4 bases and J dropped 7 bases, with 11 bases sitting between them. The CDR3 bases are TGCGCCAGCAGCCAGGGACATGGTGAAAAACTGTTTTTT. Its translation: CASSQGHGEKLFF.

This clone was found once. This rearrangement joins TRBV5-8 to TRBJ1-1, with 8 bases matching TRBD1. CDR1 is SGHTS and CDR2 is YDEGEE in the germline V gene. The CDR3 sequence is 14 residues long. V was pared by 4 bases and J by 5 bases, with 7 bases of the junction left unmatched. The CDR3 region is CASSPGGLWTEAFF. CDR3 in DNA: TGTGCCAGCAGCCCAGGGGGCTTGTGGACTGAAGCTTTCTTT.